The rows below give T cell receptor beta chains drawn from one sample of a study of CD8+ T cells in alopecia areata. Here immunoSEQ multiplex PCR was the method, and the copy in TCRdb shows in-frame clones only, minus some. The repertoire has about 98,000 clones, roughly two fifths of them found once; the top ten carry roughly 0.79%. The source material was CD4+ T cells sorted from blood. The origin of the receptors is a human donor with alopecia areata. Each CDR3 is given with its conserved first and last residue. D genes are given only for firm matches. Clone size is shown for a subset of rows, as once, few, many or a class of expanded clone.

D gene: TRBD2
clone size: .
J gene: TRBJ2-5
V gene: TRBV2
CDR3 length: 13
CDR3 protein: CASSREGRETQYF
CDR3 DNA: TGTGCCAGTTCGCGGGAGGGCCGAGAGACCCAGTACTTC

D gene: TRBD1
clone size: few
J gene: TRBJ1-2
V gene: TRBV29-1
CDR3 length: 12
CDR3 protein: CSGGDRDIGYTF
CDR3 DNA: TGCAGCGGAGGAGACAGGGATATTGGCTACACCTTC

D gene: .
clone size: .
J gene: TRBJ2-7
V gene: TRBV7-9
CDR3 length: 13
CDR3 protein: CASSFAEGGEQYF
CDR3 DNA: TGTGCCAGCAGCTTCGCTGAAGGCGGCGAGCAGTACTTC

D gene: .
clone size: .
J gene: TRBJ2-7
V gene: TRBV30
CDR3 length: 11
CDR3 protein: CAWSAGSEQYF
CDR3 DNA: TGTGCCTGGAGTGCGGGTTCCGAGCAGTACTTC

D gene: .
clone size: once
J gene: TRBJ2-2
V gene: TRBV23-1
CDR3 length: 16
CDR3 protein: CASSQSFPKNTGELFF
CDR3 DNA: TGCGCCAGCAGTCAATCGTTCCCCAAGAACACCGGGGAGCTGTTTTTT

D gene: TRBD2
clone size: .
J gene: TRBJ2-5
V gene: TRBV10-2
CDR3 length: 14
CDR3 protein: CASSLSGRFETQYF
CDR3 DNA: TGCGCCAGCAGTCTAAGCGGGAGGTTTGAGACCCAGTACTTC

D gene: .
clone size: .
J gene: TRBJ2-5
V gene: TRBV5-1
CDR3 length: 15
CDR3 protein: CASSLGTGSQETQYF
CDR3 DNA: TGCGCCAGCAGCTTGGGGACGGGATCCCAAGAGACCCAGTACTTC

D gene: TRBD1
clone size: .
J gene: TRBJ1-1
V gene: TRBV29-1
CDR3 length: 12
CDR3 protein: CSVKGAGTEAFF
CDR3 DNA: TGCAGCGTAAAGGGGGCGGGTACTGAAGCTTTCTTT

D gene: .
clone size: .
J gene: TRBJ2-4
V gene: TRBV6-5
CDR3 length: 15
CDR3 protein: CASSYSGIAKNIQYF
CDR3 DNA: TGTGCCAGCAGTTATTCAGGGATAGCCAAAAACATTCAGTACTTC

D gene: .
clone size: few
J gene: TRBJ1-1
V gene: TRBV29-1
CDR3 length: 14
CDR3 protein: CSVEAGLMNTEAFF
CDR3 DNA: TGCAGCGTTGAGGCAGGGCTTATGAACACTGAAGCTTTCTTT

D gene: .
clone size: medium-sized
J gene: TRBJ2-3
V gene: TRBV7-9
CDR3 length: 14
CDR3 protein: CASSVGGGADTQYF
CDR3 DNA: TGTGCCAGCAGCGTCGGCGGGGGCGCAGATACGCAGTATTTT

D gene: .
clone size: few
J gene: TRBJ2-2
V gene: TRBV30
CDR3 length: 15
CDR3 protein: CAWSARLKNAGELFF
CDR3 DNA: TGTGCCTGGAGTGCTCGACTGAAGAACGCCGGGGAGCTGTTTTTT

D gene: TRBD1
clone size: few
J gene: TRBJ2-5
V gene: TRBV29-1
CDR3 length: 16
CDR3 protein: CSVEWQQGIGRMTQYF
CDR3 DNA: TGCAGCGTTGAGTGGCAACAGGGGATAGGTAGGATGACCCAGTACTTC

D gene: .
clone size: .
J gene: TRBJ2-2
V gene: TRBV2
CDR3 length: 14
CDR3 protein: CASAGGPNTGELFF
CDR3 DNA: TGTGCCAGCGCTGGAGGGCCAAACACCGGGGAGCTGTTTTTT

D gene: TRBD2
clone size: .
J gene: TRBJ2-7
V gene: TRBV7-2
CDR3 length: 15
CDR3 protein: CASSKSGRGSYEQYF
CDR3 DNA: TGTGCCAGCAGCAAGAGCGGGAGGGGCTCCTACGAGCAGTACTTC

D gene: .
clone size: .
J gene: TRBJ1-1
V gene: TRBV6-5
CDR3 length: 14
CDR3 protein: CASSLSRVSTEAFF
CDR3 DNA: TGTGCCAGCAGTTTGTCGCGGGTCAGCACTGAAGCTTTCTTT

D gene: .
clone size: few
J gene: TRBJ2-1
V gene: TRBV2
CDR3 length: 13
CDR3 protein: CASSRSKGNEQFF
CDR3 DNA: TGTGCCAGCAGCCGCAGTAAGGGCAATGAGCAGTTCTTC

D gene: .
clone size: .
J gene: TRBJ2-1
V gene: TRBV30
CDR3 length: 15
CDR3 protein: CASILVRDSYNEQFF
CDR3 DNA: TGTGCCTCCATCCTGGTGCGGGATTCCTACAATGAGCAGTTCTTC

D gene: TRBD1
clone size: .
J gene: TRBJ1-5
V gene: TRBV7-2
CDR3 length: 14
CDR3 protein: CASSLGQGYQPQHF
CDR3 DNA: TGTGCCAGCAGCTTAGGACAGGGGTACCAGCCCCAGCATTTT

D gene: TRBD1
clone size: .
J gene: TRBJ2-2
V gene: TRBV29-1
CDR3 length: 14
CDR3 protein: CSVQGQQNTGELFF
CDR3 DNA: TGCAGCGTTCAGGGACAGCAGAACACCGGGGAGCTGTTTTTT

D gene: .
clone size: .
J gene: TRBJ2-3
V gene: TRBV29-1
CDR3 length: 12
CDR3 protein: CSVVGGTDTQYF
CDR3 DNA: TGCAGCGTTGTAGGAGGCACAGATACGCAGTATTTT

D gene: .
clone size: few
J gene: TRBJ1-4
V gene: TRBV9
CDR3 length: 15
CDR3 protein: CASSVDPGLNEKLFF
CDR3 DNA: TGTGCCAGCAGCGTTGACCCGGGACTCAATGAAAAACTGTTTTTT

D gene: .
clone size: few
J gene: TRBJ2-7
V gene: TRBV18
CDR3 length: 13
CDR3 protein: CASSPQDGYEQYF
CDR3 DNA: TGTGCCAGCTCACCGCAGGACGGTTACGAGCAGTACTTC

D gene: .
clone size: .
J gene: TRBJ2-4
V gene: TRBV29-1
CDR3 length: 12
CDR3 protein: CSAEGGKNIQYF
CDR3 DNA: TGCAGCGCCGAAGGGGGCAAAAACATTCAGTACTTC

D gene: .
clone size: once
J gene: TRBJ2-3
V gene: TRBV5-1
CDR3 length: 12
CDR3 protein: CASSLHTDTQYF
CDR3 DNA: TGCGCCAGCAGCCTACACACAGATACGCAGTATTTT

D gene: .
clone size: once
J gene: TRBJ2-2
V gene: TRBV30
CDR3 length: 13
CDR3 protein: CAWSGMSTGELFF
CDR3 DNA: TGTGCCTGGAGCGGTATGAGTACCGGGGAGCTGTTTTTT

D gene: TRBD1
clone size: .
J gene: TRBJ2-1
V gene: TRBV29-1
CDR3 length: 14
CDR3 protein: CSVAGTGGLSEQFF
CDR3 DNA: TGCAGCGTTGCCGGGACAGGGGGCCTCAGTGAGCAGTTCTTC

D gene: .
clone size: .
J gene: TRBJ2-1
V gene: TRBV30
CDR3 length: 12
CDR3 protein: CAWSVHGNEQFF
CDR3 DNA: TGTGCCTGGAGTGTACATGGCAATGAGCAGTTCTTC

D gene: TRBD2
clone size: .
J gene: TRBJ2-3
V gene: TRBV5-6
CDR3 length: 15
CDR3 protein: CASSSGGAGTDTQYF
CDR3 DNA: TGTGCCAGCAGCTCCGGGGGGGCCGGCACAGATACGCAGTATTTT

D gene: .
clone size: .
J gene: TRBJ2-7
V gene: TRBV20-1
CDR3 length: 11
CDR3 protein: CSAPTSYEQYF
CDR3 DNA: TGCAGTGCCCCGACCTCCTACGAGCAGTACTTC

D gene: .
clone size: few
J gene: TRBJ2-1
V gene: TRBV29-1
CDR3 length: 14
CDR3 protein: CSVGGGPSYNEQFF
CDR3 DNA: TGCAGCGTTGGGGGGGGCCCCTCCTACAATGAGCAGTTCTTC

D gene: .
clone size: .
J gene: TRBJ2-7
V gene: TRBV4-2
CDR3 length: 16
CDR3 protein: CASSQDGDEPGYEQYF
CDR3 DNA: TGTGCCAGCAGCCAAGATGGGGACGAACCAGGGTACGAGCAGTACTTC

D gene: TRBD2
clone size: .
J gene: TRBJ2-1
V gene: TRBV4-3
CDR3 length: 18
CDR3 protein: CASSQDLAGELYVNEQFF
CDR3 DNA: TGCGCCAGCAGCCAAGACCTAGCGGGAGAATTGTACGTCAATGAGCAGTTCTTC

D gene: .
clone size: .
J gene: TRBJ1-6
V gene: TRBV6-5
CDR3 length: 12
CDR3 protein: CASKQANSPLHF
CDR3 DNA: TGTGCCAGCAAACAGGCCAATTCACCCCTCCACTTT

D gene: .
clone size: .
J gene: TRBJ2-7
V gene: TRBV29-1
CDR3 length: 11
CDR3 protein: CSVGQNYEQYF
CDR3 DNA: TGCAGCGTTGGACAGAACTACGAGCAGTACTTC

D gene: .
clone size: .
J gene: TRBJ2-7
V gene: TRBV9
CDR3 length: 16
CDR3 protein: CASSRFNRRIPYEQYF
CDR3 DNA: TGTGCCAGCAGCCGTTTTAACAGGAGGATTCCCTACGAGCAGTACTTC

D gene: .
clone size: few
J gene: TRBJ1-1
V gene: TRBV29-1
CDR3 length: 12
CDR3 protein: CSAGNMNTEAFF
CDR3 DNA: TGCAGCGCCGGTAACATGAACACTGAAGCTTTCTTT

D gene: TRBD1
clone size: .
J gene: TRBJ1-2
V gene: TRBV29-1
CDR3 length: 13
CDR3 protein: CSVEGQGPGGYTF
CDR3 DNA: TGCAGCGTTGAGGGACAGGGGCCCGGTGGCTACACCTTC

D gene: .
clone size: .
J gene: TRBJ2-5
V gene: TRBV4-1
CDR3 length: 14
CDR3 protein: CASSHYMYQETQYF
CDR3 DNA: TGCGCCAGCAGCCACTATATGTACCAAGAGACCCAGTACTTC

D gene: TRBD1
clone size: .
J gene: TRBJ1-2
V gene: TRBV6-6
CDR3 length: 14
CDR3 protein: CASSYSGQNYGYTF
CDR3 DNA: TGTGCCAGCAGTTACTCGGGACAGAACTATGGCTACACCTTC

D gene: .
clone size: .
J gene: TRBJ2-3
V gene: TRBV9
CDR3 length: 14
CDR3 protein: CASSVDSSTDTQYF
CDR3 DNA: TGTGCCAGCAGCGTAGACAGTAGCACAGATACGCAGTATTTT

D gene: .
clone size: few
J gene: TRBJ2-1
V gene: TRBV2
CDR3 length: 12
CDR3 protein: CASSVGYNEQFF
CDR3 DNA: TGTGCCAGCAGTGTTGGGTATAATGAGCAGTTCTTC

D gene: .
clone size: .
J gene: TRBJ2-7
V gene: TRBV5-1
CDR3 length: 13
CDR3 protein: CASSSGGPPEQYF
CDR3 DNA: TGCGCCAGCAGCTCTGGCGGACCACCTGAGCAGTACTTC

D gene: .
clone size: .
J gene: TRBJ1-2
V gene: TRBV29-1
CDR3 length: 11
CDR3 protein: CSLTTVYGYTF
CDR3 DNA: TGCAGCTTAACAACCGTCTATGGCTACACCTTC

D gene: .
clone size: once
J gene: TRBJ2-4
V gene: TRBV29-1
CDR3 length: 15
CDR3 protein: CSVGARLSAKNIQYF
CDR3 DNA: TGCAGCGTTGGGGCCCGATTATCAGCCAAAAACATTCAGTACTTC

D gene: .
clone size: few
J gene: TRBJ1-5
V gene: TRBV2
CDR3 length: 10
CDR3 protein: CASFDQPQHF
CDR3 DNA: TGTGCCAGCTTTGATCAGCCCCAGCATTTT

D gene: .
clone size: few
J gene: TRBJ2-5
V gene: TRBV29-1
CDR3 length: 13
CDR3 protein: CSALLPRWETQYF
CDR3 DNA: TGCAGCGCCCTGCTTCCGCGGTGGGAGACCCAGTACTTC

D gene: TRBD1
clone size: .
J gene: TRBJ1-2
V gene: TRBV5-4
CDR3 length: 14
CDR3 protein: CASSLDRGYYGYTF
CDR3 DNA: TGTGCCAGCAGCTTGGACAGGGGGTACTATGGCTACACCTTC

D gene: TRBD1
clone size: once
J gene: TRBJ2-5
V gene: TRBV18
CDR3 length: 15
CDR3 protein: CASSLDRGNEETQYF
CDR3 DNA: TGTGCCAGCTCACTGGACAGGGGGAATGAAGAGACCCAGTACTTC

D gene: .
clone size: .
J gene: TRBJ2-7
V gene: TRBV29-1
CDR3 length: 13
CDR3 protein: CSVQSWSTYEQYF
CDR3 DNA: TGCAGCGTTCAATCTTGGAGTACCTACGAGCAGTACTTC

D gene: .
clone size: .
J gene: TRBJ1-5
V gene: TRBV30
CDR3 length: 12
CDR3 protein: CAWSAQEGPQHF
CDR3 DNA: TGTGCCTGGAGTGCCCAAGAGGGGCCCCAGCATTTT

D gene: .
clone size: .
J gene: TRBJ2-3
V gene: TRBV29-1
CDR3 length: 13
CDR3 protein: CSVGNFGADTQYF
CDR3 DNA: TGCAGCGTTGGTAACTTCGGGGCGGATACGCAGTATTTT